This section outlines one T cell receptor (beta chain) sequence together with its context. This receptor's antigen is unknown. The sample holds no much larger clone one base away, and base qualities are not on file. This specimen includes other DNA sequences encoding the same CDR3. The data are from a study of metastatic and nonmetastatic thyroid tumors (TCRdb year 2020). Regarding the complete study: Repertoires from peripheral blood and from tumor or nodule tissue samples of malignant and benign thyroid patients were compared.

No patient had received any treatment before thyroid surgery. The study retrospectively analysed patient clinical samples collected from about 2011 to 2018 using T-cell receptor beta sequencing. CDR1 SGHNT and CDR2 YYREEE are derived from the germline V gene (reference sequence). Germline trimming amounts to 4 bases on V and 9 bases on J, with 9 as the count of junction bases outside the gene matches. CDR3 length: 15 amino acids, cysteine to phenylalanine. The only DNA kept is the CDR3, 45 bases in frame from the first base. General findings and caveats noted by the study authors: In both blood and tumor samples, TCR beta diversity was reported to be significantly higher in malignant tumors than in benign nodules.

Library prep was done by PCR. Sequencing used an Illumina HiSeq 4000. The TCR beta-chain CDR3 region of each patient was profiled by high-throughput sequencing. The authors' analysis ran thus. CDR3 differences across clinicopathological groups were used to build a classifier for discriminating distant-metastatic papillary thyroid cancer patients. Repertoire diversity was assessed with the Shannon index, and tumor-blood repertoire similarity with the Morisita-Horn index. TCRdb ran its own pipeline on the public reads, namely fastp trimming at Q25 and MiXCR clone calling, and kept in-frame beta chains. The V and J calls and clone size are TCRdb's, not the authors'. For this sample the table gives around 20,000 clones, of which 16% were detected only once. The ten largest account for about 18% of the sample.

The TCR comes from a male donor with papillary thyroid cancer or a benign thyroid nodule (not recorded which). Some clones in this sample may be carry-over from other donors' samples. Sequencing was performed on blood. Recombination joined TRBV5-4 with TRBJ2-1; 11 junctional bases match TRBD2. CDR3 region: CASSPLAGGAGEQFF. The nucleotide sequence is TGTGCCAGCAGCCCGTTAGCGGGAGGGGCCGGTGAGCAGTTCTTC. Reference TRBV5-4 and TRBJ2-1 proteins supply the regions before and after the CDR3; the full variable domain is: ETGVTQSPTHLIKTRGQQVTLRCSSQSGHNTVSWYQQALGQGPQFIFQYYREEENGRGNFPPRFSGLQFPNYSSELNVNALELDDSALYLCASSPLAGGAGEQFFGPGTRLTVL.